This T cell receptor (beta chain) was obtained from a study of CXCR3-negative and CXCR3-positive naive CD8 T cells. Whole-study findings and limits: Naive cells that were CXCR3-positive had more hydrophobic TRB CDR3s (compared with CXCR3-negative naive cells).

As concerns this clonotype: Its target is unknown.

Libraries of TRB cDNA were made by 5' RACE and carried UMIs. From the 5' RACE reads, TCRdb lists one entry per CDR3 protein and no DNA. The listing records about 41,000 distinct CDR3 sequences. The CDR3 spans 15 residues. Germline values: CDR1 SEHNR, CDR2 FQNEAQ (reference sequence). The chain has TRBV7-9 and TRBJ2-7; TCRdb's D call, TRBD1, is unchecked because there is no DNA. The clonotype was recovered from a human donor in good health. Some clones in this sample may be carry-over from other donors' samples. Sample: naive CXCR3- CD8+ T cells from blood. Subset described: CD45RO-CCR7+CD27+CD95- naive CD8+ T cells lacking CXCR3 (TNR3-). The CDR3 reads CASSLVGTESYEQYF.